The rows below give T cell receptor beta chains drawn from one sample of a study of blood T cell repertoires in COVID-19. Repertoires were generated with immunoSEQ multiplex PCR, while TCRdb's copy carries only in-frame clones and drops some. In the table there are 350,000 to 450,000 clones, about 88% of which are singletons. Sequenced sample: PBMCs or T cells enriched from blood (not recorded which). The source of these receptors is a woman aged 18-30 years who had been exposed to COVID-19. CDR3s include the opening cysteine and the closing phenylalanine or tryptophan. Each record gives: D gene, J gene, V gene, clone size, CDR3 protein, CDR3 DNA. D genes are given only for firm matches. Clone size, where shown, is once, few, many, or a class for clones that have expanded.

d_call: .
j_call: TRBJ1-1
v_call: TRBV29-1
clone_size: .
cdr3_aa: CSVVWLGAEAFF
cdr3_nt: TGCAGCGTTGTCTGGCTGGGGGCAGAAGCTTTCTTT

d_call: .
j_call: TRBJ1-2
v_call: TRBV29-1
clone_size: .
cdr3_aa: CSVEDPGGYGYTF
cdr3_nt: TGCAGCGTTGAAGATCCTGGCGGTTATGGCTACACCTTC

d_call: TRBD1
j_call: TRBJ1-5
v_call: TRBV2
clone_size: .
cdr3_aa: CASSGDRGLNQPQHF
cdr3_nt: TGTGCCAGCAGTGGTGACAGGGGCCTCAATCAGCCCCAGCATTTT

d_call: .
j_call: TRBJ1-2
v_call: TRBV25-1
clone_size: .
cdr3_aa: CASSDYRNYGYTF
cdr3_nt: TGTGCCAGCAGTGACTACAGGAACTATGGCTACACCTTC

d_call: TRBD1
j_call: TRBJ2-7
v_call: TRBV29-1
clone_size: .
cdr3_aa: CSVELTGGRYEQYF
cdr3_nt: TGCAGCGTTGAATTGACAGGGGGACGCTACGAGCAGTACTTC

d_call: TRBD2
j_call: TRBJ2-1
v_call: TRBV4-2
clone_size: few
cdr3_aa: CASSQASGYASNEQFF
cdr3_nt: TGTGCCAGCAGCCAAGCTAGCGGATACGCTTCCAATGAGCAGTTCTTC

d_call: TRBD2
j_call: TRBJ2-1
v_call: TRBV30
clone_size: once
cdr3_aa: CAWSVFSGGAQEQFF
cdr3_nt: TGTGCCTGGAGTGTTTTTAGCGGGGGGGCGCAGGAGCAGTTCTTC

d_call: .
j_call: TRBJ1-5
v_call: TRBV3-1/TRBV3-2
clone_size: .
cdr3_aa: CASSQYQGGCQPQHF
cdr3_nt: TGTGCCAGCAGCCAATACCAGGGAGGTTGTCAGCCCCAGCATTTT

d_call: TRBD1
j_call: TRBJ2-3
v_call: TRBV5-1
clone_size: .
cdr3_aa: CASSQGASTDTQYF
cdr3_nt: TGCGCCAGCAGCCAGGGGGCCTCCACAGATACGCAGTATTTT

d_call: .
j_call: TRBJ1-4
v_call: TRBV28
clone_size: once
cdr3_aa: CASMDSNEKLFF
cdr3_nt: TGTGCCAGCATGGACAGTAATGAAAAACTGTTTTTT

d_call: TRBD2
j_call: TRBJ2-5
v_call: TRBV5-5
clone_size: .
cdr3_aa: CASSLAGGRKETQYF
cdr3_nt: TGTGCCAGCAGCTTAGCGGGAGGGCGGAAAGAGACCCAGTACTTC

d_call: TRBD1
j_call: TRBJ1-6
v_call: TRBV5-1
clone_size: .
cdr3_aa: CASSSGTGANSPLHF
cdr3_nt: TGCGCCAGCAGCTCCGGGACAGGGGCGAATTCACCCCTCCACTTT